This T cell receptor (beta chain) came from a study of blood T cells in healthy people across ages. On this clonotype itself: Its specificity is unknown. The junction departs from germline at one end; a sequencing error may be responsible.

Then a second PCR, running about 6 to 12 cycles, was carried out with a sample-barcoded 5' primer and a J-beta primer mix. Each CDR3 protein gets one entry after TCRdb re-called the 5' RACE reads with MiXCR. This repertoire shows 600,000 to 900,000 distinct CDR3 sequences, around a quarter found once; its top ten account for 3%. The CDR3 length is 14 residues. The germline gives CDR1 MNHNY, CDR2 SVGAGI (reference sequence). Findings and limits, study-wide: A strong correlation was seen between TCR beta diversity and naive T cell percentage. Donor CMV status, an unknown factor, possibly confounded changes in expanded clonotypes. Among T cells, TCR beta diversity per million cells dropped roughly linearly as age rose. In long-lived donors, naive CD4+ cell counts and diversity exceeded those of aged donors.

Another study also made use of these data, one on T cells of mothers and their children.

Material for sequencing was blood. The sequence derives from a boy younger than 18 in good health. The chain recombines TRBV6-6 with TRBJ1-5, with 8 bases aligning to TRBD1. The CDR3, as DNA: TGTGCCGGCAGTCCAGGGGGCGGGGATCAGCCCCAGCATTTT. This sequence encodes CAGSPGGGDQPQHF.